The rows below give T cell receptor beta chains drawn from one sample of a study of CD8 T cells in ankylosing spondylitis. TCRdb re-called the 5' RACE reads with MiXCR, one entry per CDR3 protein. The table lists fewer than 500,000 distinct CDR3 sequences, roughly a quarter of them singletons. Sequenced input: blood, either unsorted or a sorted T cell fraction (not recorded which). The receptors stem from a male donor with ankylosing spondylitis. Both conserved end residues are part of each CDR3. Clone size is shown for a subset of rows, as once, few, many or a class of expanded clone.

CDR3 protein: CASSQDPGTDTQYF; J gene: TRBJ2-3; V gene: TRBV3-1; clone size: few; CDR3 length: 14
CDR3 protein: CASSDAPGNTIYF; J gene: TRBJ1-3; V gene: TRBV2; clone size: few; CDR3 length: 13
CDR3 protein: CASSITGTEAFF; J gene: TRBJ1-1; V gene: TRBV9; clone size: .; CDR3 length: 12
CDR3 protein: CATSDRRTAWDSNEQFF; J gene: TRBJ2-1; V gene: TRBV24-1; clone size: .; CDR3 length: 17
CDR3 protein: CASSERTSGRVGETQYF; J gene: TRBJ2-5; V gene: TRBV5-1; clone size: few; CDR3 length: 17
CDR3 protein: CASSQDRGALGLETQYF; J gene: TRBJ2-5; V gene: TRBV3-1; clone size: .; CDR3 length: 17
CDR3 protein: CSVEQRFSGGSNTQYF; J gene: TRBJ2-3; V gene: TRBV29-1; clone size: .; CDR3 length: 16
CDR3 protein: CSALGSYNEQFF; J gene: TRBJ2-1; V gene: TRBV20-1; clone size: .; CDR3 length: 12
CDR3 protein: CASSPRGDSPLHF; J gene: TRBJ1-6; V gene: TRBV25-1; clone size: .; CDR3 length: 13
CDR3 protein: CSVRGEGAADTQYF; J gene: TRBJ2-3; V gene: TRBV29-1; clone size: .; CDR3 length: 14
CDR3 protein: CASSLARYPRDTDTQYF; J gene: TRBJ2-3; V gene: TRBV5-1; clone size: few; CDR3 length: 17
CDR3 protein: CSARDSLAGEQFF; J gene: TRBJ2-1; V gene: TRBV20-1; clone size: .; CDR3 length: 13
CDR3 protein: CASKGTRGYNEQFF; J gene: TRBJ2-1; V gene: TRBV21-1; clone size: .; CDR3 length: 14
CDR3 protein: CASSLVGTGGHEQFF; J gene: TRBJ2-1; V gene: TRBV7-9; clone size: .; CDR3 length: 15
CDR3 protein: CASSLLGLSTDTQYF; J gene: TRBJ2-3; V gene: TRBV7-2; clone size: .; CDR3 length: 15
CDR3 protein: CASSFGRPSGNTIYF; J gene: TRBJ1-3; V gene: TRBV12-3/TRBV12-4; clone size: few; CDR3 length: 15
CDR3 protein: CSASPGAGDYGYTF; J gene: TRBJ1-2; V gene: TRBV20-1; clone size: few; CDR3 length: 14
CDR3 protein: CASSLRGQVRGYGYTF; J gene: TRBJ1-2; V gene: TRBV5-1; clone size: few; CDR3 length: 16
CDR3 protein: CASSLTRNILGYTF; J gene: TRBJ1-2; V gene: TRBV5-1; clone size: .; CDR3 length: 14
CDR3 protein: CASSLLQGELNEQFF; J gene: TRBJ2-1; V gene: TRBV5-1; clone size: .; CDR3 length: 15
CDR3 protein: CASSLRTSYSYEQYF; J gene: TRBJ2-7; V gene: TRBV12-3/TRBV12-4; clone size: few; CDR3 length: 15
CDR3 protein: CASSQVRAVAGVGSGAGELFF; J gene: TRBJ2-2; V gene: TRBV3-1; clone size: few; CDR3 length: 21
CDR3 protein: CASSLTTGPRDTIYF; J gene: TRBJ1-3; V gene: TRBV5-4; clone size: .; CDR3 length: 15
CDR3 protein: CASSRRREENEQFF; J gene: TRBJ2-1; V gene: TRBV11-3; clone size: .; CDR3 length: 14
CDR3 protein: CASSFIGDNQPQHF; J gene: TRBJ1-5; V gene: TRBV7-9; clone size: many; CDR3 length: 14
CDR3 protein: CASSVAMNTGELFF; J gene: TRBJ2-2; V gene: TRBV6-1; clone size: .; CDR3 length: 14
CDR3 protein: CSAIRREGAGELFF; J gene: TRBJ2-2; V gene: TRBV20-1; clone size: few; CDR3 length: 14
CDR3 protein: CASSPRTGTPYEQYF; J gene: TRBJ2-7; V gene: TRBV7-2; clone size: .; CDR3 length: 15
CDR3 protein: CASSLGDNQPQHF; J gene: TRBJ1-5; V gene: TRBV5-1; clone size: few; CDR3 length: 13
CDR3 protein: CASSLVGTGSYNEQFF; J gene: TRBJ2-1; V gene: TRBV7-9; clone size: few; CDR3 length: 16
CDR3 protein: CASSPLEGARNTIYF; J gene: TRBJ1-3; V gene: TRBV18; clone size: .; CDR3 length: 15
CDR3 protein: CASSLLAGGDDEQFF; J gene: TRBJ2-1; V gene: TRBV5-1; clone size: few; CDR3 length: 15
CDR3 protein: CSAPLGGADTQYF; J gene: TRBJ2-3; V gene: TRBV20-1; clone size: .; CDR3 length: 13
CDR3 protein: CASSETGARQPQHF; J gene: TRBJ1-5; V gene: TRBV12-3/TRBV12-4; clone size: .; CDR3 length: 14
CDR3 protein: CATSDSDRADAGELFF; J gene: TRBJ2-2; V gene: TRBV24-1; clone size: .; CDR3 length: 16
CDR3 protein: CSAIGGGSQPQHF; J gene: TRBJ1-5; V gene: TRBV20-1; clone size: .; CDR3 length: 13
CDR3 protein: CASRQKNTEAFF; J gene: TRBJ1-1; V gene: TRBV12-3/TRBV12-4; clone size: .; CDR3 length: 12
CDR3 protein: CASSLAGLDYEQYF; J gene: TRBJ2-7; V gene: TRBV7-2; clone size: .; CDR3 length: 14
CDR3 protein: CASSRILAGPRGEQFF; J gene: TRBJ2-1; V gene: TRBV12-3/TRBV12-4; clone size: .; CDR3 length: 16
CDR3 protein: CSARGVAGEFYEQYF; J gene: TRBJ2-7; V gene: TRBV20-1; clone size: few; CDR3 length: 15
CDR3 protein: CASGLLRGTGLYGTDTQYF; J gene: TRBJ2-3; V gene: TRBV12-5; clone size: .; CDR3 length: 19
CDR3 protein: CSASGLAKNIQYF; J gene: TRBJ2-4; V gene: TRBV20-1; clone size: .; CDR3 length: 13
CDR3 protein: CASSEAVLVYNEQFF; J gene: TRBJ2-1; V gene: TRBV10-2; clone size: .; CDR3 length: 15
CDR3 protein: CASTSTGGAGYTF; J gene: TRBJ1-2; V gene: TRBV19; clone size: few; CDR3 length: 13
CDR3 protein: CASSPSLTGNQPQHF; J gene: TRBJ1-5; V gene: TRBV6-1; clone size: .; CDR3 length: 15
CDR3 protein: CSAAIRTYNEQFF; J gene: TRBJ2-1; V gene: TRBV20-1; clone size: few; CDR3 length: 13
CDR3 protein: CASSQFCGRVVAGANVLTF; J gene: TRBJ2-6; V gene: TRBV23-1; clone size: .; CDR3 length: 19
CDR3 protein: CASSELGLADTDTQYF; J gene: TRBJ2-3; V gene: TRBV25-1; clone size: .; CDR3 length: 16
CDR3 protein: CASSQPGEQGGNTIYF; J gene: TRBJ1-3; V gene: TRBV11-2; clone size: few; CDR3 length: 16
CDR3 protein: CASSLGAVSSGELFF; J gene: TRBJ2-2; V gene: TRBV7-9; clone size: few; CDR3 length: 15
CDR3 protein: CASSLLESSYEQYF; J gene: TRBJ2-7; V gene: TRBV5-1; clone size: .; CDR3 length: 14